The rows below give T cell receptor beta chains drawn from one sample of a study of vaccination effects on CD4 cells after COVID-19. These receptors lack a known antigen. The protocol was immunoSEQ multiplex PCR, while the TCRdb copy is restricted to in-frame clones and leaves out a portion. The sample has about 68,000 clones, 75% to 85% seen once. Sequenced material: CD4+ T cells from PBMCs cultured with SARS-CoV-2 spike peptides, taken before COVID-19 vaccination. The receptors shown here come from a human donor who received a COVID-19 vaccine. The CDR3 runs from the conserved cysteine through the conserved F or W. D genes are given only for firm matches. The size entry is marked missing in some rows and otherwise reads once, few, many or a size class.

CDR3nt: TGTGCCAGCAAGGGCGCAACTAGCACAGATACGCAGTATTTT; CDR3aa: CASKGATSTDTQYF; abundance: .; d_gene: .; j_gene: TRBJ2-3; v_gene: TRBV6-5
CDR3nt: TGTGCCAGCAGCCAAGGATTGGTAGACACTGAAGCTTTCTTT; CDR3aa: CASSQGLVDTEAFF; abundance: .; d_gene: .; j_gene: TRBJ1-1; v_gene: TRBV3-1/TRBV3-2
CDR3nt: TGTGCCAGCTCACCAAGTTTACAGGTATACAATGAGCAGTTCTTC; CDR3aa: CASSPSLQVYNEQFF; abundance: .; d_gene: .; j_gene: TRBJ2-1; v_gene: TRBV18
CDR3nt: TGTGCCAGCAGCCAAGCGACAGGGGGCGGCACTGAAGCTTTCTTT; CDR3aa: CASSQATGGGTEAFF; abundance: .; d_gene: TRBD1; j_gene: TRBJ1-1; v_gene: TRBV3-1/TRBV3-2
CDR3nt: TGTGCCAGCAGCCGGGGGACAGGGGGATTCTACGAGCAGTTCTTC; CDR3aa: CASSRGTGGFYEQFF; abundance: .; d_gene: TRBD1; j_gene: TRBJ2-1; v_gene: TRBV3-1/TRBV3-2
CDR3nt: TGTGCCAGCAGCCCGGACGGGGACTATGGCTACACCTTC; CDR3aa: CASSPDGDYGYTF; abundance: few; d_gene: .; j_gene: TRBJ1-2; v_gene: TRBV5-4
CDR3nt: TGTGCCAGTAGTCCCCCATTATTGGGCACGCAGTATTTT; CDR3aa: CASSPPLLGTQYF; abundance: .; d_gene: .; j_gene: TRBJ2-3; v_gene: TRBV19
CDR3nt: TGTGCCAGCAGTTTGAGTAGGGAAGAGACCCAGTACTTC; CDR3aa: CASSLSREETQYF; abundance: .; d_gene: .; j_gene: TRBJ2-5; v_gene: TRBV28
CDR3nt: TGTGCCAGCAGTACCCCACAAGAGACCCAGTACTTC; CDR3aa: CASSTPQETQYF; abundance: once; d_gene: .; j_gene: TRBJ2-5; v_gene: TRBV6-5
CDR3nt: TGTGCCACCAGACTGGGCCCAAGCTCCTATAATTCACCCCTCCACTTT; CDR3aa: CATRLGPSSYNSPLHF; abundance: .; d_gene: .; j_gene: TRBJ1-6; v_gene: TRBV15
CDR3nt: TGTGCCAGTTCGACAGGCCCCCGCACAGATACGCAGTATTTT; CDR3aa: CASSTGPRTDTQYF; abundance: .; d_gene: .; j_gene: TRBJ2-3; v_gene: TRBV11-3
CDR3nt: TGTGCCAGCAGACCCGACAGGGCAGAGACCCAGTACTTC; CDR3aa: CASRPDRAETQYF; abundance: .; d_gene: TRBD1; j_gene: TRBJ2-5; v_gene: TRBV6-5
CDR3nt: TGTGCTAGTGGTTTGGTACAGAACACTGAAGCTTTCTTT; CDR3aa: CASGLVQNTEAFF; abundance: .; d_gene: .; j_gene: TRBJ1-1; v_gene: TRBV12-5
CDR3nt: TGTGCCAGCAGCTTAGCGACCAGGGGGCAAGGCTACACCTTC; CDR3aa: CASSLATRGQGYTF; abundance: .; d_gene: TRBD1; j_gene: TRBJ1-2; v_gene: TRBV7-9
CDR3nt: TGTGCCAGCAGCTTAAACGCAGGGAGCTATGGCTACACCTTC; CDR3aa: CASSLNAGSYGYTF; abundance: .; d_gene: .; j_gene: TRBJ1-2; v_gene: TRBV7-3
CDR3nt: TGTGCCAGCAGCGAGGGACTAGCGGGGTGGGGAGATACGCAGTATTTT; CDR3aa: CASSEGLAGWGDTQYF; abundance: .; d_gene: TRBD2; j_gene: TRBJ2-3; v_gene: TRBV9
CDR3nt: TGCAGCGTGTACAGGGTCGAGGGCTACACCTTC; CDR3aa: CSVYRVEGYTF; abundance: .; d_gene: .; j_gene: TRBJ1-2; v_gene: TRBV29-1
CDR3nt: TGTGCCATCAGTGGCGGACAGGGAAGACAAGAGACCCAGTACTTC; CDR3aa: CAISGGQGRQETQYF; abundance: .; d_gene: TRBD1; j_gene: TRBJ2-5; v_gene: TRBV10-3
CDR3nt: TGTGCCACCAGTGATCCTGGTCTGCTTGAGCAGTTCTTC; CDR3aa: CATSDPGLLEQFF; abundance: .; d_gene: .; j_gene: TRBJ2-1; v_gene: TRBV24-1
CDR3nt: TGTGCCACCAGTGATCCCCGCGGGGGTGATCAGCCCCAGCATTTT; CDR3aa: CATSDPRGGDQPQHF; abundance: .; d_gene: .; j_gene: TRBJ1-5; v_gene: TRBV24-1
CDR3nt: TGTGCCAGCAGTCTACAATGGGGAGGCTACACCTTC; CDR3aa: CASSLQWGGYTF; abundance: .; d_gene: .; j_gene: TRBJ1-2; v_gene: TRBV12-3/TRBV12-4
CDR3nt: TGTGCCAGTAGAGGGGGACAGTTAAATCAGCCCCAGCATTTT; CDR3aa: CASRGGQLNQPQHF; abundance: once; d_gene: TRBD1; j_gene: TRBJ1-5; v_gene: TRBV19
CDR3nt: TGTGCCAGCAGTGCATTTCTGAGCTCCTACAATGAGCAGTTCTTC; CDR3aa: CASSAFLSSYNEQFF; abundance: .; d_gene: .; j_gene: TRBJ2-1; v_gene: TRBV2
CDR3nt: TGTGCCAGCAGCAGATCCGGGACAGGGGACGGAAACACCATATATTTT; CDR3aa: CASSRSGTGDGNTIYF; abundance: .; d_gene: TRBD1; j_gene: TRBJ1-3; v_gene: TRBV9
CDR3nt: TGTGCCAGCAGCCACATGGGGGCCCACGAGACCCAGTACTTC; CDR3aa: CASSHMGAHETQYF; abundance: .; d_gene: .; j_gene: TRBJ2-5; v_gene: TRBV3-1/TRBV3-2
CDR3nt: TGCGCCAGCAGCTTGGGGGCAATTGGTGAGCAGTTCTTC; CDR3aa: CASSLGAIGEQFF; abundance: once; d_gene: .; j_gene: TRBJ2-1; v_gene: TRBV5-1
CDR3nt: TGTGCCAGCTCACTACTAGACCAGGACAGCTCTGGAAACACCATATATTTT; CDR3aa: CASSLLDQDSSGNTIYF; abundance: .; d_gene: .; j_gene: TRBJ1-3; v_gene: TRBV18
CDR3nt: TGTGCCACCAGCCTTATAGGGACAGATACGCAGTATTTT; CDR3aa: CATSLIGTDTQYF; abundance: .; d_gene: .; j_gene: TRBJ2-3; v_gene: TRBV24-1
CDR3nt: TGTGCCAGCAGTTACAGGGCCACAGATACGCAGTATTTT; CDR3aa: CASSYRATDTQYF; abundance: .; d_gene: .; j_gene: TRBJ2-3; v_gene: TRBV6-5
CDR3nt: TGTGCCAGCAGCTTGGCCGGGGAAACTAATGAAAAACTGTTTTTT; CDR3aa: CASSLAGETNEKLFF; abundance: once; d_gene: .; j_gene: TRBJ1-4; v_gene: TRBV5-4
CDR3nt: TGTGCCAGCAGCTCGACAGGGGATATTGGCTACACCTTC; CDR3aa: CASSSTGDIGYTF; abundance: .; d_gene: TRBD1; j_gene: TRBJ1-2; v_gene: TRBV7-2
CDR3nt: TGTGCCAGCAGCCAAGATATTGGCCAGCCCCAGCATTTT; CDR3aa: CASSQDIGQPQHF; abundance: .; d_gene: .; j_gene: TRBJ1-5; v_gene: TRBV3-1/TRBV3-2
CDR3nt: TGTGCCAGCAGCTCTAGCGGGCCCTACAATGAGCAGTTCTTC; CDR3aa: CASSSSGPYNEQFF; abundance: .; d_gene: TRBD2; j_gene: TRBJ2-1; v_gene: TRBV11-2
CDR3nt: TGTGCCAGCAGACAGGGGGCTGGCGGGGAGCTGTTTTTT; CDR3aa: CASRQGAGGELFF; abundance: .; d_gene: TRBD1; j_gene: TRBJ2-2; v_gene: TRBV3-1/TRBV3-2
CDR3nt: TGCGCCAGCAGCCTGGGAACAGTTAACTATGGCTACACCTTC; CDR3aa: CASSLGTVNYGYTF; abundance: .; d_gene: .; j_gene: TRBJ1-2; v_gene: TRBV10-2
CDR3nt: TGTGCCAGCAGCCGGGACTCTGCGGGCTACACCTTC; CDR3aa: CASSRDSAGYTF; abundance: once; d_gene: .; j_gene: TRBJ1-2; v_gene: TRBV9
CDR3nt: TGTGCCACCAGTGACTCCGGGACAGGGCTATACAATGAGCAGTTCTTC; CDR3aa: CATSDSGTGLYNEQFF; abundance: .; d_gene: TRBD1; j_gene: TRBJ2-1; v_gene: TRBV24-1
CDR3nt: TGTGCCAGCAGCTTAGATGGCAATCAGCCCCAGCATTTT; CDR3aa: CASSLDGNQPQHF; abundance: .; d_gene: .; j_gene: TRBJ1-5; v_gene: TRBV7-2
CDR3nt: TGTGCCAGCAGTTTCTTCCAGAGTAATTCACCCCTCCACTTT; CDR3aa: CASSFFQSNSPLHF; abundance: .; d_gene: .; j_gene: TRBJ1-6; v_gene: TRBV6-2/TRBV6-3
CDR3nt: TGTGCCAGCTCACCGACGGGCGCCGCTAATGAAAAACTGTTTTTT; CDR3aa: CASSPTGAANEKLFF; abundance: few; d_gene: .; j_gene: TRBJ1-4; v_gene: TRBV18
CDR3nt: TGTGCCAGCAGCCGGACAGGAAATGAAAAACTGTTTTTT; CDR3aa: CASSRTGNEKLFF; abundance: .; d_gene: TRBD1; j_gene: TRBJ1-4; v_gene: TRBV14
CDR3nt: TGTGCCACAACGTCTTTGGGGGCCAACGTCCTGACTTTC; CDR3aa: CATTSLGANVLTF; abundance: .; d_gene: .; j_gene: TRBJ2-6; v_gene: TRBV27
CDR3nt: TGTGCCAGCAGCCCCCGGACAGTCTCTAACTATGGCTACACCTTC; CDR3aa: CASSPRTVSNYGYTF; abundance: .; d_gene: .; j_gene: TRBJ1-2; v_gene: TRBV9
CDR3nt: TGTGCCAGCAGCTTCGGACTCCGAGGGCAAGATACGCAGTATTTT; CDR3aa: CASSFGLRGQDTQYF; abundance: .; d_gene: .; j_gene: TRBJ2-3; v_gene: TRBV5-4
CDR3nt: TGTGCCACCAGTGGTGGGACAGGGGCCTTTTTTGGTCAGCCCCAGCATTTT; CDR3aa: CATSGGTGAFFGQPQHF; abundance: .; d_gene: TRBD1; j_gene: TRBJ1-5; v_gene: TRBV24-1
CDR3nt: TGCGCCAGCAGCCAAGGGACTAGTAGCACAGATACGCAGTATTTT; CDR3aa: CASSQGTSSTDTQYF; abundance: once; d_gene: TRBD2; j_gene: TRBJ2-3; v_gene: TRBV5-1
CDR3nt: TGTGCCAGCAGCTTAGCTGGGGGCGGATATTCACCCCTCCACTTT; CDR3aa: CASSLAGGGYSPLHF; abundance: once; d_gene: .; j_gene: TRBJ1-6; v_gene: TRBV7-2
CDR3nt: TGTGCCAGCAGCTTGTTCTTGAGGGTTAACACAGATACGCAGTATTTT; CDR3aa: CASSLFLRVNTDTQYF; abundance: .; d_gene: .; j_gene: TRBJ2-3; v_gene: TRBV5-5
CDR3nt: TGCGCCAGCAGCTTGGTAGGCAGCCCCTATGGCTACACCTTC; CDR3aa: CASSLVGSPYGYTF; abundance: .; d_gene: .; j_gene: TRBJ1-2; v_gene: TRBV5-1
CDR3nt: TGTGCCAGCAGTTACTCGTCAGGGGGTGGGGCCCAGTACTTC; CDR3aa: CASSYSSGGGAQYF; abundance: .; d_gene: TRBD1; j_gene: TRBJ2-5; v_gene: TRBV6-5
CDR3nt: TGTGCCAGCAGTTTAACGTTCGAGGGTCGTAACACTGAAGCTTTCTTT; CDR3aa: CASSLTFEGRNTEAFF; abundance: .; d_gene: .; j_gene: TRBJ1-1; v_gene: TRBV27
CDR3nt: TGTGCCAGCTCCCCGGGACAGGGGCGAGATACGCAGTATTTT; CDR3aa: CASSPGQGRDTQYF; abundance: .; d_gene: TRBD1; j_gene: TRBJ2-3; v_gene: TRBV18
CDR3nt: TGCGCCAGCAGTGACCGGGCGGGGGAGACCGGGGAGCTGTTTTTT; CDR3aa: CASSDRAGETGELFF; abundance: few; d_gene: TRBD2; j_gene: TRBJ2-2; v_gene: TRBV10-1
CDR3nt: TGCGCCAGCAGCTCCCCTCCAGGGGGCCCAGAGACCCAGTACTTC; CDR3aa: CASSSPPGGPETQYF; abundance: .; d_gene: TRBD1; j_gene: TRBJ2-5; v_gene: TRBV5-1
CDR3nt: TGTGCCACCGCAGGGCGGGACGGGGAGCTGTTTTTT; CDR3aa: CATAGRDGELFF; abundance: few; d_gene: .; j_gene: TRBJ2-2; v_gene: TRBV24-1
CDR3nt: TGCAGCGTGATACGGACGAACACTGAAGCTTTCTTT; CDR3aa: CSVIRTNTEAFF; abundance: .; d_gene: .; j_gene: TRBJ1-1; v_gene: TRBV29-1
CDR3nt: TGTGCCAGCAGTTTGCTAGCGGGGCCCGCCAAGACCCAGTACTTC; CDR3aa: CASSLLAGPAKTQYF; abundance: .; d_gene: TRBD2; j_gene: TRBJ2-5; v_gene: TRBV27
CDR3nt: TGCGCCAGTCAGCCCCAGCATTTT; CDR3aa: CASQPQHF; abundance: .; d_gene: .; j_gene: TRBJ1-5; v_gene: TRBV5-1
CDR3nt: TGTGCCACCAGTGACTCCGGGAGTCCCTATCAGCCCCAGCATTTT; CDR3aa: CATSDSGSPYQPQHF; abundance: few; d_gene: .; j_gene: TRBJ1-5; v_gene: TRBV24-1